This T cell receptor (beta chain) was profiled in a study of blood T cell repertoires in COVID-19. Study details: From the United States, Italy and Spain came samples of acute and convalescent COVID-19. T cells, B-cell-depleted T cells, or PBMCs provided the cDNA or gDNA that served as material.

In the authors' methods: Amplification from reference gene primers served as the basis for estimated nucleated cell counts. Sequenced by immunoSEQ multiplex PCR; TCRdb stores in-frame clones only, minus some. That table is the source of V, J and clone size, and D and trimming were worked out from the DNA. Counted here are approximately 100,000 clones, over 80% occurring once; the ten biggest clones make up less than 7.5%. Germline V lookup: CDR1 MNHEY, CDR2 SMNVEV (reference sequence). The CDR3 totals 18 residues. Trimming took 6 bases from V and 3 from J; bases not matched to a gene: 19. This chain connects TRBV27 to TRBJ2-7; 8 bases align to TRBD2. The receptor was isolated from a man aged 50-59 years with active COVID-19. Source material: peripheral blood. CDR3 sequence (DNA): TGTGCCAGCAGAAGGACTAGCTCTAATCTAGGAGGGGTCTACGAGCAGTACTTC. This encodes CASRRTSSNLGGVYEQYF.